A selection of T cell receptor beta chains follows, all from one sample in a study of identical twins. TCRdb recomputed calls from the 5' RACE reads with MiXCR, one row per CDR3 protein. Of approximately 1.8 million distinct CDR3 sequences detected, more than 30% appear once; the ten largest clones hold less than 0.35%. Sample: cord blood. The receptors originated from a newborn girl in good health. CDR3s include the opening cysteine and the closing phenylalanine or tryptophan. D genes are given only for firm matches. Expanded clones are given a class, and other clones once, few, many or no size at all.

j_call d_call v_call clone_size cdr3_nt cdr3_aa
TRBJ1-4 TRBD1 TRBV27 NA TGTGCCAGCAGTCCCACCCCGGGACAGAATGAAAAACTGTTTTTT CASSPTPGQNEKLFF
TRBJ1-6 TRBD1 TRBV20-1 NA TGCTCATCCGGGACAGGGAAGAATTCACCCCTCCACTTT CSSGTGKNSPLHF
TRBJ2-7 TRBD2 TRBV20-1 few TGCAGTCCGACTGATCTAGCGGGGTACAATGAGCAGTACTTC CSPTDLAGYNEQYF
TRBJ2-5 TRBD2 TRBV2 NA TGTGCCAGCAGTGTGCCTAGCGGGGGGGCTAATGAGCAGTACTTC CASSVPSGGANEQYF
TRBJ1-5 NA TRBV6-2/TRBV6-3 NA TGTGCCAGCAGCCCCCGCTCTAGGGGGGATCAGCCCCAGCATTTT CASSPRSRGDQPQHF
TRBJ1-4 TRBD1 TRBV5-1 once TGCGCCAGCAGCTCCGGACAGGTTAATGAAAAACTGTTTTTT CASSSGQVNEKLFF
TRBJ2-7 TRBD2 TRBV4-1 NA TGCGCCAGCAGCCAAGAAGCGGGACCCGGGAGCTCCTACGAGCAGTACTTC CASSQEAGPGSSYEQYF
TRBJ2-3 TRBD2 TRBV25-1 few TGTGCCAGCAGTGGGCCTCCGTTTAGCGGGGGCTCAACAGATACGCAGTATTTT CASSGPPFSGGSTDTQYF
TRBJ2-7 NA TRBV5-1 NA TGCGCCAGCAGCTTGGAGGTACAGGGTCTGCAGTACTTC CASSLEVQGLQYF
TRBJ2-7 NA TRBV29-1 NA TGCAGCGTTGGAGGACCAAAGCAGGGGGAGCAGTACTTC CSVGGPKQGEQYF
TRBJ2-1 NA TRBV9 few TGTGCCAGCAGCGTAGAAACAGGGAGGGATGAGCAGTTCTTC CASSVETGRDEQFF
TRBJ2-7 TRBD1 TRBV6-5 few TGTGCCAGCAGGGAACCGGGACAGGGGTCTTACGAGCAGTACTTC CASREPGQGSYEQYF
TRBJ2-4 NA TRBV14 NA TGTGCCAGCAGTCCTGACACCTACGAGCGGTACTTC CASSPDTYERYF
TRBJ2-3 NA TRBV5-1 NA TGCGCCAGCAGCTTGGGACTACAGACAGATACGCAGTATTTT CASSLGLQTDTQYF
TRBJ2-4 NA TRBV25-1 NA TGTGCCAGCAGTGAATTCCGGGACACCGGCATTCAGTACTTC CASSEFRDTGIQYF
TRBJ1-5 NA TRBV12-3/TRBV12-4 NA TGTGCCAGCAGTCTCCGGACGGATCGCAATCAGCCCCAGCATTTT CASSLRTDRNQPQHF
TRBJ2-7 NA TRBV14 few TGTGCCAGCAGCCAGTCAACTAGTCTCTTTTCCTACGAGCAGTACTTC CASSQSTSLFSYEQYF
TRBJ1-1 TRBD1 TRBV20-1 few TGCAGTGCTAGAGATTTCGGACAGGGTCACACTGAAGCTTTCTTT CSARDFGQGHTEAFF
TRBJ2-5 TRBD2 TRBV12-3/TRBV12-4 few TGTGCCAGCAGCCCAGCGGGAGGGCCGTGGGAGACCCAGTACTTC CASSPAGGPWETQYF
TRBJ2-7 TRBD2 TRBV7-2 few TGTGCCAGCAGCTTACCTTTTTTGACTAGCGGGAGGGCCCTCGAGCAGTACTTC CASSLPFLTSGRALEQYF
TRBJ2-3 NA TRBV12-3/TRBV12-4 NA TGTGCCAGCAGTCCTTACGGGGTTGTCGATACGCAGTATTTT CASSPYGVVDTQYF
TRBJ1-1 NA TRBV7-8 NA TGTGCCAGCAGCCCCTTTACAGGGAACACTGAAGCTTTCTTT CASSPFTGNTEAFF
TRBJ2-3 TRBD2 TRBV4-1 NA TGCGCCAGCAGCCAGGTGGGACTAGCGGGAAAGTGGGTAAACACAGATACGCAGTATTTT CASSQVGLAGKWVNTDTQYF
TRBJ1-1 NA TRBV20-1 NA TGCAGTGCTGTAGACTGGAACACTGAAGCTTTCTTT CSAVDWNTEAFF
TRBJ2-1 NA TRBV20-1 few TGCAGTGCTAGCTCGCTGTCGGCTAACAATGAGCAGTTCTTC CSASSLSANNEQFF
TRBJ1-1 NA TRBV6-5 NA TGTGCCAGCAGTTACGGACGGATCACTGAAGCTTTCTTT CASSYGRITEAFF
TRBJ1-1 TRBD1 TRBV29-1 NA TGCAGGGCCGGGACAGGGACCACTGAAGCTTTCTTT CRAGTGTTEAFF
TRBJ2-7 TRBD2 TRBV28 NA TGTGCCACCATCCCGGCTAGCGGTCAAAGGGCCTACGAGCAGTACTTC CATIPASGQRAYEQYF
TRBJ1-2 NA TRBV24-1 few TGTGCCACCAGTGACCGGGGGCGCGGGTATGGCTACACCTTC CATSDRGRGYGYTF
TRBJ2-4 TRBD2 TRBV20-1 NA TGCAGTGCTAGAAGGATCTCTAGCGGGAGTAACATTCAGTACTTC CSARRISSGSNIQYF
TRBJ2-1 TRBD2 TRBV4-1 NA TGCGCCAGCAGCCAAGATTCTAGCGGGAGGGGTAATGAGCAGTTCTTC CASSQDSSGRGNEQFF
TRBJ2-6 TRBD2 TRBV11-2 few TGTGCCAGCAGCTTATCTAGCGGGGGGGCCTCTGGGGCCAACGTCCTGACTTTC CASSLSSGGASGANVLTF
TRBJ1-4 NA TRBV6-1 few TGTGCCAGCATGAGGCAGGGTAATGAAAAACTGTTTTTT CASMRQGNEKLFF
TRBJ1-1 NA TRBV20-1 NA TGCAGTGCTAGAGTTGGTACGGGGGGGGGACCTGAAGCTTTCTTT CSARVGTGGGPEAFF
TRBJ2-7 NA TRBV6-6 NA TGTGCCAGCAGTTACTCTCCAGGGGCCTACGAGCAGTACTTC CASSYSPGAYEQYF
TRBJ2-1 TRBD2 TRBV2 NA TGTGCCAGCAGTGATTCTGGACTAGCGGGGTTCAGCTCCTACAATGAGCAGTTCTTC CASSDSGLAGFSSYNEQFF
TRBJ2-4 NA TRBV3-1 NA TGTGCCAGCAGCCAGTCCGGGACCCAAAACATTCAGTACTTC CASSQSGTQNIQYF
TRBJ1-4 NA TRBV12-3/TRBV12-4 many TGTGCCAGCAGTTTCCGGACACCTGAAAAACTGTTTTTT CASSFRTPEKLFF
TRBJ1-3 NA TRBV29-1 NA TGCAGCGTTTCCGGACAGGGAAACACCATATATTTT CSVSGQGNTIYF
TRBJ2-7 NA TRBV12-3/TRBV12-4 few TGTGCCAGCAGTTTCTACCCCTACGAGCAGTACTTC CASSFYPYEQYF
TRBJ2-1 TRBD2 TRBV28 few TGTGCCAGCCTACTGGATCTAGCGGGAAACAATGAGCAGTTCTTC CASLLDLAGNNEQFF
TRBJ2-7 TRBD2 TRBV20-1 many TGCAGTGCTAGGGGACTATCCTACGAGCAGTACTTC CSARGLSYEQYF
TRBJ2-3 NA TRBV20-1 NA TGCAGTGCTAGAGATCGGGCGACCCGCACAGATACGCAGTATTTT CSARDRATRTDTQYF
TRBJ1-5 NA TRBV6-5 NA TGTGCCAGCAGTTACCATGGAAGTCAGCCCCAGCATTTT CASSYHGSQPQHF
TRBJ2-7 TRBD2 TRBV28 NA TGTGCCAGCACCCTGGGGCCTAGCGGGAGGAGGGTCTACGAGCAGTACTTC CASTLGPSGRRVYEQYF
TRBJ2-7 NA TRBV24-1 NA TGTGCCACCAGTGATAAGGGGGAGGCCGTCTACAATGAGCAGTACTTC CATSDKGEAVYNEQYF
TRBJ1-2 NA TRBV20-1 NA TGCAGTGCTAGAGATCCAGGGCCATCCCATGGCTACACCTTC CSARDPGPSHGYTF
TRBJ2-7 NA TRBV21-1 NA TGTGCCAGCAGCAAAGGTAAAGCCTCCTACGAGCAGTACTTC CASSKGKASYEQYF